This T cell receptor beta chain was observed in a study of blood T cell repertoires in COVID-19. This CDR3 comprises 15 residues. The V end lost 5 bases, the J end lost 1 base, and 14 bases lay between the germline ends. The germline V gene has CDR1 SGHVS and CDR2 FNYEAQ. Some clones are missing from TCRdb's copy, which holds only in-frame ones; the method was immunoSEQ multiplex PCR. The data contain roughly 200,000 clones, about 86% of them singletons. Sequencing was performed on peripheral blood. This receptor was taken from a man aged 35-49 years with active or convalescent COVID-19. The chain has TRBV7-6 and TRBJ1-1; TRBD1 is a possible D gene (5 bases). CDR3 in amino acids: CASSPRQSSNTEAFF. DNA for the CDR3: TGTGCCAGCAGCCCCAGACAGAGTTCGAACACTGAAGCTTTCTTT.